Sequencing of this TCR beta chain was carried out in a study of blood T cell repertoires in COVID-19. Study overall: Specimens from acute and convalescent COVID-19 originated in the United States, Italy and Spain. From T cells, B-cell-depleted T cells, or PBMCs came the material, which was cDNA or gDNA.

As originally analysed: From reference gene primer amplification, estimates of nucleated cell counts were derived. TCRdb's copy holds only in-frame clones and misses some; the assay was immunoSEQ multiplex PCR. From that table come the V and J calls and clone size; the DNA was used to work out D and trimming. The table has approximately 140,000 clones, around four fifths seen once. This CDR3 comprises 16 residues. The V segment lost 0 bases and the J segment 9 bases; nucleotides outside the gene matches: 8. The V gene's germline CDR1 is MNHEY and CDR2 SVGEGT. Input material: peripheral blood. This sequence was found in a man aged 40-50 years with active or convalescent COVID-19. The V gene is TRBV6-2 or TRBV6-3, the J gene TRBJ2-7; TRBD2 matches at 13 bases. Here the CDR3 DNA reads TGTGCCAGCAGTTACTCCACCGGGACTAGCGGGGTTCGGCAGTACTTC. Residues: CASSYSTGTSGVRQYF.